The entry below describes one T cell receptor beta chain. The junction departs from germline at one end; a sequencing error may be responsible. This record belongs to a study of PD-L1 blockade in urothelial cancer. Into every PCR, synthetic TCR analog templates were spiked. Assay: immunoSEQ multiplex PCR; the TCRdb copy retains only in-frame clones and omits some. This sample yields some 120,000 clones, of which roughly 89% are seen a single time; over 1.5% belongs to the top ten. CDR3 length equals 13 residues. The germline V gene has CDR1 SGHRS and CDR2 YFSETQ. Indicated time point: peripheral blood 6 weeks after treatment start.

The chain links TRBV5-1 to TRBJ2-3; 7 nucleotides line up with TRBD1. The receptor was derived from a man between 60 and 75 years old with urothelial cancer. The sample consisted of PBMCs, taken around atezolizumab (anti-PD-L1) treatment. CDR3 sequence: CASSLDAFGGQFF. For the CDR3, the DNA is TGCGCCAGCAGCTTGGATGCATTTGGGGGACAGTTTTTT.